This TCR beta chain was found in a study of a mutant IDH1 vaccine in newly diagnosed glioma. Study background: In weeks 1, 3, 5, 7, 11, 15, 19 and 23, patients were immunized, eight times in all. Vaccination started 4-6 weeks after radiotherapy alone, or with temozolomide cycles.

Time point described: week 23, last vaccination. The content of each vaccine dose was 300 ug of mutant IDH1 20-mer peptide, and topical imiquimod accompanied it. CDR1 and CDR2 (germline): MNHNY, SVGAGI (reference sequence). The CDR3 extends over 16 amino acids. The trim removed 5 bases at V and 0 bases at J, leaving 7 bases unmatched. The assay was immunoSEQ multiplex PCR, and TCRdb's table has in-frame clones only and misses some. Of tens of thousands of clones listed, roughly 80% are singletons. As concerns this clone: Its antigen is undetermined.

Source: PBMCs, taken from a glioma patient whose treatment included an IDH1 peptide vaccine. V is TRBV6-6 and J is TRBJ1-3; the match to TRBD1 covers 7 bases. This TCR was sampled from a middle-aged man with glioma. This CDR3 reads CASSKPRDSSGNTIYF. The CDR3 coding sequence is TGTGCCAGCAGTAAACCCCGGGACAGCTCTGGAAACACCATATATTTT.